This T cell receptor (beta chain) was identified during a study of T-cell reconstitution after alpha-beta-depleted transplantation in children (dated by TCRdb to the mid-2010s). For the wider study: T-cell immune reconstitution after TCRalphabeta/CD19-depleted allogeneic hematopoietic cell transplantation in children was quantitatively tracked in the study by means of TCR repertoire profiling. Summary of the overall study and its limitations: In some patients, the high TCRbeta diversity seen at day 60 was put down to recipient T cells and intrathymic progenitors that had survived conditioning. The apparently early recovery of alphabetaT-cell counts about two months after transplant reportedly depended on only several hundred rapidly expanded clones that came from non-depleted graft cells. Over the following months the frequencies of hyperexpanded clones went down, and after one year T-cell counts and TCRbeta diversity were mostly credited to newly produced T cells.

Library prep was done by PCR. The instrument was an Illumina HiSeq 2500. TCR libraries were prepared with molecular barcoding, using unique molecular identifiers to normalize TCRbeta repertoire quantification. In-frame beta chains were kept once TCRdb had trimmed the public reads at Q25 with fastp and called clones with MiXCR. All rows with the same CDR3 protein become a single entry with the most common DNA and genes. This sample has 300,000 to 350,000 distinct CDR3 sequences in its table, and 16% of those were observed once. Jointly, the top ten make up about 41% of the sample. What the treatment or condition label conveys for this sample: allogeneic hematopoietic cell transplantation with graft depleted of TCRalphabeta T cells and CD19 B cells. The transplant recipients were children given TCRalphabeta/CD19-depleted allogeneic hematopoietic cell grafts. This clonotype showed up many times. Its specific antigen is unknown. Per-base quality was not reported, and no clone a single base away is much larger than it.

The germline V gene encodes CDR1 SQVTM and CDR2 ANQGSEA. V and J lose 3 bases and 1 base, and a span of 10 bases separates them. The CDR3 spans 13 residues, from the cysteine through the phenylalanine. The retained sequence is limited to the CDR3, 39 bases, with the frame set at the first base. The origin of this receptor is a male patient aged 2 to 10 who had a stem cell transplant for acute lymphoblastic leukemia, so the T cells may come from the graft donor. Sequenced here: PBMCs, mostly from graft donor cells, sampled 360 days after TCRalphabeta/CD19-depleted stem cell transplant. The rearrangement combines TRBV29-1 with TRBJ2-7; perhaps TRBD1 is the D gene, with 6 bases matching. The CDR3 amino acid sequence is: CSVDMDSSYEQYF. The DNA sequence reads TGCAGCGTTGATATGGACAGTTCCTACGAGCAGTACTTC.